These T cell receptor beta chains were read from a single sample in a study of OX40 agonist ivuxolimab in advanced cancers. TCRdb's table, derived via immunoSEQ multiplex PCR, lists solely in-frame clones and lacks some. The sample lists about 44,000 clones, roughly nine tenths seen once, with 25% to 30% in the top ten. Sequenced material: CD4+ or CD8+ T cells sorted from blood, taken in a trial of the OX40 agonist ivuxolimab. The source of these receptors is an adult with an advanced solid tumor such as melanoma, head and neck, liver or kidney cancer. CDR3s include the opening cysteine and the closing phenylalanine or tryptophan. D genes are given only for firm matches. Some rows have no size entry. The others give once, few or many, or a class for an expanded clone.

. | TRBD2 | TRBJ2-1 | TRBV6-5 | TGTGCCAGCAGTTACTCGGGGACTAGCAATGAGCAGTTCTTC | CASSYSGTSNEQFF
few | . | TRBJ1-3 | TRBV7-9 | TGTGCCAGCAGCCGACCATCGGAATCTGGAAACACCATATATTTT | CASSRPSESGNTIYF
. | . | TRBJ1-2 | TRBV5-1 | TGCGCCAGCAGCCTCCCGGACATCAACGGCTACACCTTC | CASSLPDINGYTF
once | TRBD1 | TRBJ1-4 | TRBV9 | TGTGCCAGCAGCACCTCCGGGACAGGGAATGAAAAACTGTTTTTT | CASSTSGTGNEKLFF
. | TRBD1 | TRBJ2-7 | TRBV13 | TGTGCCAGCAGCAGCCGGGACAGAATCTACGAGCAGTACTTC | CASSSRDRIYEQYF
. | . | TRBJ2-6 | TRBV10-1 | TGCGCCAGCAGCCAAGATCTGGGCTCTGGGGCCAACGTCCTGACTTTC | CASSQDLGSGANVLTF
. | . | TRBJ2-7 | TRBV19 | TGTGCCAGTAGTGCTGGGACGGGGAGCTACGAGCAGTACTTC | CASSAGTGSYEQYF
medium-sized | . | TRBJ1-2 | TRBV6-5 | TGTGCCAGCTCCGGGCGGGGGGCTACTGGCTACACCTTC | CASSGRGATGYTF
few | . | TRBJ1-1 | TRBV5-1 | TGCGCCAGCAGCTTGGTTGGGAGTCCCGAAGCTTTCTTT | CASSLVGSPEAFF
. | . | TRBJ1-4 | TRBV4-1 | TGCGCCAGCAGTACTAGTCAGGAAAAACTGTTTTTT | CASSTSQEKLFF
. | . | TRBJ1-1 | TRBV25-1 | TGTGCCAGCAGTGAATCCGCAGGGAGGAATGGTGAAGCTTTCTTT | CASSESAGRNGEAFF
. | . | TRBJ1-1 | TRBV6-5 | TGTGCCAGCAGTTTCTACAGGGAGCAGAACACTGAAGCTTTCTTT | CASSFYREQNTEAFF
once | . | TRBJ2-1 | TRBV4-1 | TGCGCCAGCAGCCAAAGACCCCTCGGCGCTAGCTCCTACAATGAGCAGTTCTTC | CASSQRPLGASSYNEQFF
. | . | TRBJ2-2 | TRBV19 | TGTGCCAGTACCCCAGGGGCTAGCGGTCACACCGGGGAGCTGTTTTTT | CASTPGASGHTGELFF
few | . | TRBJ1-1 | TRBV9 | TGTGCCAGCAGCGGACAGGCGAACACTGAAGCTTTCTTT | CASSGQANTEAFF
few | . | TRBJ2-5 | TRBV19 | TGTGCCAGTAGTACCCCGTATGGGGAGACCCAGTACTTC | CASSTPYGETQYF
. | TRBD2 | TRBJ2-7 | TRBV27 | TGTGCCAGCGGTAGCGGGAGTGTAAACGAGCAGTACTTC | CASGSGSVNEQYF
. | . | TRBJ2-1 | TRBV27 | TGTGCCAGCAGAATGAGCGGGCACCCCTACAATGAGCAGTTCTTC | CASRMSGHPYNEQFF